This T cell receptor (beta chain) was identified during a study of CD8 T cells in ankylosing spondylitis. The germline V gene has CDR1 SEHNR and CDR2 FQNEAQ (reference sequence). This CDR3 comprises 16 residues. Trimming stripped 1 base from V and 2 bases from J, with 11 bases between. Quantitative 5'-RACE with molecular barcodes was used to make the TCR beta libraries. TCRdb used MiXCR to reprocess the 5' RACE reads, holding one entry per CDR3 protein. The sample carries about 330,000 distinct CDR3 sequences, under 8.5% recorded once. Study results and caveats: Typical of ankylosing spondylitis blood, it appeared, was a TCR beta motif of several highly homologous variants. Disease-linked clones bore a CD8+ phenotype and were relatively rare in peripheral blood. The authors reported significant enrichment of disease-linked clones in matched ankylosing spondylitis synovial fluid. Earlier work had already found some motif variants in reactive arthritis synovial fluid and blood.

On this clonotype: The antigen is not known.

The source is a male donor with ankylosing spondylitis. The sequenced sample consisted of blood, either unsorted or a sorted T cell fraction (not recorded which). The J gene is TRBJ2-2, the V gene TRBV7-9, with D unclear. The CDR3: CASSLVGSINTGELFF. The CDR3 DNA follows: TGTGCCAGCAGCTTAGTCGGCAGTATAAACACCGGGGAGCTGTTTTTT. Variable domain in full (rest from reference TRBV7-9 and TRBJ2-2): DTGVSQNPRHKITKRGQNVTFRCDPISEHNRLYWYRQTLGQGPEFLTYFQNEAQLEKSRLLSDRFSAERPKGSFSTLEIQRTEQGDSAMYLCASSLVGSINTGELFFGEGSRLTVL.